Listed here are 13 T cell receptor beta chains from one sample, sequenced in a study of T cells after posttransplantation cyclophosphamide. Some clones are missing from TCRdb's copy, which holds only in-frame ones; the method was immunoSEQ multiplex PCR. The sample comprises about 18,000 clones, roughly 85% of which are singletons, and about 9.1% rests with the top ten. Sequencing input: memory CD4+ T cells sorted from blood. Every receptor here comes from a man aged 25-45 years in good health and a related stem cell transplant donor.

This chain links TRBV4-3 with TRBJ2-5; perhaps TRBD1 as D (7 bases). The CDR3 is 15 residues long. Trimming cost V 0 bases and J 3 bases, with 11 bases left between them. In germline, CDR1 is LGHNA, CDR2 YSLEER. The CDR3 spells CASSQDSRGEETQYF. The CDR3, as DNA: TGCGCCAGCAGCCAAGATTCCAGGGGGGAAGAGACCCAGTACTTC.

The chain joins TRBV11-2 to TRBJ2-1; D possibly corresponds to TRBD2 (5 bases). Looked up from germline, CDR1 is SGHAT and CDR2 is FQNNGV. The CDR3 has 14 amino acids. The V end was cut by 5 bases, the J end by 7 bases, with 15 bases between. CDR3 protein: CASSQSGFDNEQFF. The CDR3 coding sequence is TGTGCCAGCAGCCAGAGCGGATTCGATAATGAGCAGTTCTTC.

The rearrangement joins TRBV11-1 to TRBJ2-2, with 7 bases aligning to TRBD1. Per the germline V gene, CDR1 is SGHAT and CDR2 is FQDESV (reference sequence). V trimming: 5 bases; J trimming: 1 base; junction bases outside the gene matches: 1. The CDR3 spans 14 residues. The CDR3, as DNA: TGTGCCAGCAGCCGACAGGGGAACACCGGGGAGCTGTTTTTT. This codes for CASSRQGNTGELFF.

This clone was seen a handful of times. The rearrangement links TRBV11-2 to TRBJ2-7; the D is unclear. V was cut by 5 bases and J by 3 bases, with 17 bases left in between. CDR3 length equals 15 residues. Germline loops: CDR1 SGHAT, CDR2 FQNNGV. The CDR3 spells CASSIHPMGSYEQYF. DNA of the CDR3: TGTGCCAGCAGCATCCATCCCATGGGCAGCTACGAGCAGTACTTC.

The chain has TRBV19 and TRBJ1-1, with D possibly matching TRBD1 (5 bases). This CDR3 is built from 15 residues. Germline lookup yields CDR1 LNHDA and CDR2 SQIVND (reference sequence). V lost 5 bases and J lost 5, with 18 bases in between. CDR3 loop: CASSAGPQGSTEAFF. CDR3 DNA sequence: TGTGCCAGTAGTGCGGGACCTCAAGGGAGTACTGAAGCTTTCTTT.

This clone was detected only a few times. This CDR3 reads CASSYSFNSPLHF. CDR3 nucleotide sequence: TGTGCCAGCTCCTATAGTTTTAATTCACCCCTCCACTTT. The V and J genes are TRBV18 and TRBJ1-6; D not certain. V lost 6 bases, J lost 6 bases, and 9 bases lay in between. This CDR3 spans 13 amino acids. Per germline, CDR1 KGHSH and CDR2 LQKENI.

Only one count was recorded for this clone. Written as DNA, the CDR3 is TGTGCCAGCGGACAGGGGTTCGTCAATGAGCAGTTCTTC. It yields the protein CASGQGFVNEQFF. The V call is TRBV6-6, the J call TRBJ2-1, with TRBD1 matching 9 bases. The CDR3 covers 13 residues. Germline values: CDR1 MNHNY, CDR2 SVGAGI (reference sequence). Trimming took 8 bases from V and 6 from J; bases not matched to a gene: 5.

The genes are TRBV7-2 and TRBJ2-3, with 8 bases matching TRBD2. With 3 bases clipped from V and 8 bases from J, the junction kept 7 bases outside the gene matches. CDR3 size: 14 residues. CDR1 SGHTA and CDR2 FQGNSA come from the germline V gene. Written as DNA, the CDR3 is TGTGCCAGCAGCTTGGCCAGCGGGGGCAGTACGCAGTATTTT. Encoded protein: CASSLASGGSTQYF.

This chain connects TRBV9 to TRBJ2-2, with TRBD2 matching 8 bases. Germline CDR1 SGDLS, CDR2 YYNGEE. Unmatched junction bases numbered 3, after V lost 0 bases and J lost 5 bases. There are 15 residues in the CDR3. CDR3 DNA sequence: TGTGCCAGCAGCGTAGGCGGGGGGCCAACCGGGGAGCTGTTTTTT. Translation gives CASSVGGGPTGELFF.

This rearrangement joins TRBV7-8 to TRBJ1-4; 11 nucleotides agree with TRBD1. J gave up 7 bases and V 1 base, and 5 bases lay outside the gene matches. The CDR3 loop spans 16 amino acids. Germline CDR1 is SGHVS and CDR2 is FQNEAQ. The CDR3 protein is CASSLEGQGGSEKLFF. The CDR3, as DNA: TGTGCCAGCAGCTTAGAGGGACAGGGGGGGAGTGAAAAACTGTTTTTT.

The V and J genes are TRBV5-1 and TRBJ2-6; no clear D. There are 16 residues in the CDR3. The V end lost 0 bases, the J end lost 0 bases, and 7 bases lay between the germline ends. Germline CDR1 reads SGHRS; CDR2 reads YFSETQ. CDR3: CASSLGQNSGANVLTF. The CDR3 nucleotides are TGCGCCAGCAGCTTGGGGCAGAACTCTGGGGCCAACGTCCTGACTTTC.

Remarks on this clone: Within the sample, other DNA sequences also encode this same CDR3. The chain couples TRBV6-5 to TRBJ1-6; TRBD1 matches 7 bases. From germline, CDR1 is MNHEY and CDR2 SVGAGI. V dropped 5 bases and J dropped 2; count of bases not matched to a gene: 3. There are 15 residues in the CDR3. The CDR3 DNA reads as TGTGCCAGCAGTCAAGGGGGCCCCTATAATTCACCCCTCCACTTT. It yields the protein CASSQGGPYNSPLHF.

The chain joins TRBV7-9 to TRBJ1-5; unclear D gene. CDR3 length equals 12 residues. Deletions cut 2 bases from V and 7 bases from J, with 6 bases between. The germline V gene encodes CDR1 SEHNR and CDR2 FQNEAQ (reference sequence). CDR3 DNA: TGTGCCAGCAGCTTATCCATCCAGCCCCAGCATTTT. Translated, it gives CASSLSIQPQHF.